What follows describes a single T cell receptor (beta chain). Antigen specificity is unknown. The sample comes from a study of HIV-infected patients and healthy controls. Antiretroviral therapy had run roughly three months, about 14 weeks, before follow-up blood collection. All unsorted peripheral T cells were captured because whole blood was used without fractionation. Study-wide points: Mean usage of eight alpha and eight beta V genes differed significantly in HIV-infected patients versus controls. Donor HLA types were not determined in the study.

V was trimmed by 3 bases and J by 12 bases, leaving 9 bases between them. The germline gives CDR1 LNHDA, CDR2 SQIVND (reference sequence). The CDR3 extends over 11 amino acids. Alpha and beta constant-region primers primed reverse transcription of about 470 ng RNA. Using multiplexing indices, alpha and beta chain libraries were generated apart by chain-specific third strand synthesis. Via MiXCR, TCRdb re-called the 5' RACE reads, giving one row per CDR3 protein. The table shows approximately 13,000 distinct CDR3 sequences, with around 12% occurring only once. The clonotype comes from an adult with HIV infection. The donor label of this sample is uncertain. This sequence joins TRBV19 and TRBJ1-5, with D maybe TRBD1 (5 bases). The sequences come from blood, collected during antiretroviral therapy. CDR3 coding DNA: TGTGCCAGTAGTATGGGGGGAGACCAGCATTTT. Encoded protein: CASSMGGDQHF.